This is a list of T cell receptor beta chains from one sample in a study of T cell repertoires in cytomegalovirus infection. From the reads, TCRdb called clonotypes with MiXCR, one entry per CDR3 protein. The repertoire holds some 320,000 distinct CDR3 sequences, with over 7.5% as singletons. Specimen: PBMCs. These receptor sequences come from a human donor in good health (CMV status not recorded). Some clones in this sample may be carry-over from other donors' samples. Each CDR3 is given with its conserved first and last residue. Each record gives: V gene, CDR3 protein.

V: TRBV20-1
CDR3: CSYPGLLIDTQYF

V: TRBV7-2
CDR3: CASSLRGTSGRALNIQYF

V: TRBV6-2/TRBV6-3
CDR3: CASEEKGQGAVSNQPQHF

V: TRBV12-3/TRBV12-4
CDR3: CASSLSSRGTDTQYF

V: TRBV6-1
CDR3: CASSPNIPYSSYEQYF

V: TRBV7-2
CDR3: CASRRGTFTDTQYF

V: TRBV7-8
CDR3: CASSQNFEQFF

V: TRBV29-1
CDR3: CSTGTNTEAFF

V: TRBV7-9
CDR3: CASSLLAPGTSGRLNEQFF

V: TRBV7-8
CDR3: CASSSPVGGYGYTF

V: TRBV7-2
CDR3: CASSPRRVERWGRTSTDTQYF

V: TRBV7-2
CDR3: CASTQNVGGGRETQYF

V: TRBV4-3
CDR3: CASSLAWSSYNEQFF

V: TRBV19
CDR3: CASHSGTNSGNTIYF

V: TRBV9
CDR3: CASSVDGTASETQYF

V: TRBV11-2
CDR3: CASSLALTGDEKLFF

V: TRBV7-8
CDR3: CASSSQGGTSYEQYF

V: TRBV19
CDR3: CASSGQAWGNIQYF

V: TRBV5-6
CDR3: CASSTRGLAGGWQETQYF

V: TRBV7-4
CDR3: CASSLLDRVDEQYF

V: TRBV4-3
CDR3: CASSQEAGGWNIQYF

V: TRBV7-8
CDR3: CASSWNPGGIYNEQFF

V: TRBV7-2
CDR3: CASSLGGRVNEKLFF

V: TRBV9
CDR3: CASSVGTDTQYF

V: TRBV4-2
CDR3: CASSPPMGKGADTQYF

V: TRBV7-8
CDR3: CASSLDTALAGMPGALF

V: TRBV6-1
CDR3: CASSGGSPRQYF

V: TRBV7-9
CDR3: CASSLVLHGDTGELFF

V: TRBV7-2
CDR3: CASSPRARSPDTQYF

V: TRBV15
CDR3: CATSREDITGELFF

V: TRBV19
CDR3: CASSIGSSSHYGYTF

V: TRBV11-3
CDR3: CASSLIPTSGGTETQYF

V: TRBV28
CDR3: CASSLPTAKLFF

V: TRBV11-1
CDR3: CASSALGSRGNEQFF

V: TRBV7-2
CDR3: CASSRVGGQGGYTF

V: TRBV7-2
CDR3: CASSLDSTSGQFF

V: TRBV9
CDR3: CASSTRLAAPNTGELFF

V: TRBV19
CDR3: CASSIGAKSGSQPQHF

V: TRBV7-8
CDR3: CASASLAGATDTQYF

V: TRBV12-3/TRBV12-4
CDR3: CASSLKGLAKNIQYF

V: TRBV7-2
CDR3: CASSSSETQYF

V: TRBV7-2
CDR3: CASSTIQPGNGYTF

V: TRBV10-2
CDR3: CASSEVRRGPTYKQYF

V: TRBV19
CDR3: CASSTDRASNQPQHF

V: TRBV12-3/TRBV12-4
CDR3: CASRGDSISNQPQHF

V: TRBV6-8
CDR3: CASNEDPRGGNTIYF

V: TRBV7-2
CDR3: CASSLQGQGGEQYF

V: TRBV19
CDR3: CASSAGTGGGETQYF

V: TRBV28
CDR3: CASSLSAGASYEQYF

V: TRBV28
CDR3: CASSSGQRIYGYTF

V: TRBV9
CDR3: CASSDGTSAIRYNEQFF

V: TRBV7-3
CDR3: CASSLDGVNSPLHF